These 8 T cell receptor beta chains were all obtained from the same sample, sequenced in a study of monozygotic twins with inflammatory bowel disease. For each CDR3 protein, TCRdb gives one entry from its re-call of the 5' RACE reads, without DNA. The repertoire table contains around 450,000 distinct CDR3 sequences. Sequenced input: blood. Receptors originate from a human donor with ulcerative colitis or Crohn's disease, or a healthy co-twin of an affected twin (not recorded which).

V usage is TRBV7-2 and J usage is TRBJ2-3. Per germline, CDR1 SGHTA and CDR2 FQGNSA. This CDR3 is 13 amino acids long. The CDR3 sequence: CASSSMFADTQYF.

This chain's CDR3 is CASSLEGNADTQYF. V and J are TRBV5-1 and TRBJ2-3. Germline CDR1 is SGHRS and CDR2 is YFSETQ. The CDR3 sequence is 14 residues long.

The chain carries TRBV7-2 and TRBJ2-7; TCRdb names TRBD2, which stays unverified in the absence of DNA. Germline values: CDR1 SGHTA, CDR2 FQGNSA. This CDR3 contains 13 residues. CDR3 in amino acids: CASSVGLNYEQYF.

The chain has TRBV30 and TRBJ1-2. Germline CDR1 reads GTSNPN; CDR2 reads SVGIG (reference sequence). The CDR3 spans 12 residues. This CDR3 is CAWSGGPYGYTF.

This sequence joins TRBV15 and TRBJ2-7; checking the TCRdb D call of TRBD2 is not possible without DNA. CDR3 size: 15 residues. The germline CDR1 and CDR2 sequences are LNHNV and YYDKDF (reference sequence). CDR3 region: CATSAAAADTYEQYF.

V gene TRBV3-1 combines with J gene TRBJ1-1. Germline values: CDR1 LGHDT, CDR2 YNNKEL (reference sequence). The CDR3 is 12 residues long. The CDR3: CASSQDWYEAFF.

This sequence joins TRBV7-8 and TRBJ2-7; TCRdb's D call, TRBD1, is unchecked because there is no DNA. The CDR3 covers 11 residues. The germline CDR1 and CDR2 sequences are SGHVS and FQNEAQ. The CDR3 sequence: CASSLDTGQYF.

The V and J genes are TRBV11-2 and TRBJ1-1; TCRdb indicates TRBD1, and absent DNA this call remains unverified. This CDR3 comprises 14 residues. Germline CDR1 SGHAT, CDR2 FQNNGV. The CDR3 is CASSSVRGQTEAFF.